This T cell receptor (beta chain) was recovered during a study of T-cell reconstitution after alpha-beta-depleted transplantation in children. Trimming shortened V by 4 bases and J by 2 bases, and 14 bases separated the two germline ends. CDR3 length: 15 residues. Construction of the TCRbeta library involved unique molecular identifiers. TCRdb analysed the PCR reads with MiXCR anew, one entry per CDR3 protein. The table records some 500,000 distinct CDR3 sequences, about 17% of them present only once. This clonotype originated in a human donor who donated a stem cell graft to a child with acute lymphoblastic leukemia. The source was PBMCs from the stem cell graft donor, collected from the stem cell graft. This chain joins TRBV12-3 or TRBV12-4 and TRBJ1-1; no clear D. DNA of the CDR3: TGTGCCAGCAGTTCACCCCCCGACCCAAACACTGAAGCTTTCTTT. It encodes CASSSPPDPNTEAFF.